This entry lists 30 T cell receptor beta chains sequenced from one sample in a study of blood T cell repertoires in COVID-19. Profiled with immunoSEQ multiplex PCR; TCRdb holds only in-frame clones, not every one. The sample has about 170,000 clones; 70% to 90% are singletons. Material for sequencing was peripheral blood. The origin of the receptors is a man aged 55-75 years with COVID-19, enrolled during active disease.

This sequence joins TRBV5-1 and TRBJ1-2; weak D call: TRBD1 (5 bases). This CDR3 has 13 amino acids. The V end was cut by 3 bases, the J end by 8 bases, with 14 bases between. Germline V lookup: CDR1 SGHRS, CDR2 YFSETQ. The CDR3 protein is CASSSMGREGYTF. In DNA, the CDR3 is TGCGCCAGCAGCTCAATGGGCAGGGAAGGCTACACCTTC. Supplemented by reference TRBV5-1 and TRBJ1-2, the full variable domain reads KAGVTQTPRYLIKTRGQQVTLSCSPISGHRSVSWYQQTPGQGLQFLFEYFSETQRNKGNFPGRFSGRQFSNSRSEMNVSTLELGDSALYLCASSSMGREGYTFGSGTRLTVV.

This clone has just a few counts. The chain is built from TRBV11-2 and TRBJ1-4; a weak D match, TRBD1 (5 bases). The CDR3 loop spans 19 amino acids. V gave up 5 bases and J gave up 3 bases, with 25 bases separating them. The V gene's germline CDR1 is SGHAT and CDR2 FQNNGV. Written as DNA, the CDR3 is TGTGCCAGCAGCCAACGAGGACCGAGGCATGGGGGGGCTAATGAAAAACTGTTTTTT. Translating gives CASSQRGPRHGGANEKLFF.

The chain couples TRBV4-1 to TRBJ2-7; 9 nucleotides line up with TRBD2. The V gene's germline CDR1 is MGHRA and CDR2 YSYEKL. V dropped 2 bases and J dropped 0; count of bases not matched to a gene: 5. The CDR3 is 16 amino acids. In nucleotides, the CDR3 is TGCGCCAGCAGCCAACAAAGCGGGGGGTTCTCCTACGAGCAGTACTTC. It encodes CASSQQSGGFSYEQYF.

The rearrangement uses TRBV28 and TRBJ1-2; 9 bases are shared with TRBD1. After removal of 6 bases from V and 9 bases from J, the junction contained 11 bases not matched to a gene. CDR3 length: 14 residues. Germline-derived CDR1 and CDR2 are MDHEN and SYDVKM. The CDR3 nucleotides are TGTGCCAGCAGACCCGGGACAGGGTACTGGAGCTACACCTTC. Translation gives CASRPGTGYWSYTF.

The chain couples TRBV7-2 to TRBJ2-7, with D unclear. Trimming removed 2 bases at V and 0 bases at J, with 11 bases between. Germline-derived CDR1 and CDR2 are SGHTA and FQGNSA. The length of the CDR3 is 15 residues. The CDR3: CASSLFTANSYEQYF. CDR3 bases: TGTGCCAGCAGCTTATTCACAGCAAACTCCTACGAGCAGTACTTC.

The chain links TRBV6-4 to TRBJ1-1; the match to TRBD1 covers 8 bases. Germline-derived CDR1 and CDR2 are MRHNA and SNTAGT. The V and J ends lost 6 bases and 4 bases, in that order; junction bases with no gene match: 10. This CDR3 spans 15 amino acids. The CDR3: CASSPQGAPGTEAFF. CDR3 sequence (DNA): TGTGCCAGCAGCCCCCAGGGGGCGCCGGGCACTGAAGCTTTCTTT.

J is TRBJ2-7 and V is TRBV28; 13 bases line up with TRBD2. Losses at the gene ends were 5 bases for V and 2 bases for J; bases not matched to a gene: 3. This CDR3 region has 15 residues. The germline V gene encodes CDR1 MDHEN and CDR2 SYDVKM. The CDR3 bases are TGTGCCAGCAGTCGGACTAGCGGGGGAGCCTACGAGCAGTACTTC. It yields the protein CASSRTSGGAYEQYF. Using reference TRBV28 and TRBJ2-7 for the parts outside the CDR3, the full variable domain is DVKVTQSSRYLVKRTGEKVFLECVQDMDHENMFWYRQDPGLGLRLIYFSYDVKMKEKGDIPEGYSVSREKKERFSLILESASTNQTSMYLCASSRTSGGAYEQYFGPGTRLTVT.

In DNA, the CDR3 is TGTGCCAGCAGCCCGGGACAGGGTCCCTATGGCTACACCTTC. Protein product: CASSPGQGPYGYTF. The V and J genes are TRBV7-2 and TRBJ1-2; 9 bases map to TRBD1. Germline V gene data show CDR1 as SGHTA and CDR2 as FQGNSA. This CDR3 contains 14 residues. With V trimmed by 5 bases and J by 4 bases, 5 bases remained unmatched. The whole variable domain, remainder taken from reference TRBV7-2 and TRBJ1-2, is GAGVSQSPSNKVTEKGKDVELRCDPISGHTALYWYRQSLGQGLEFLIYFQGNSAPDKSGLPSDRFSAERTGGSVSTLTIQRTQQEDSAVYLCASSPGQGPYGYTFGSGTRLTVV.

This chain uses TRBV6-1 with TRBJ2-7, with TRBD1 matching 7 bases. The CDR3 runs 15 residues. Germline CDR1 and CDR2: MNHNS and SASEGT. The junction had 7 bases not matched to a gene; V was cut back by 2 bases and J by 3 bases. The CDR3 protein is CASSEPGQINYEQYF. In nucleotides, the CDR3 is TGTGCCAGCAGTGAACCGGGACAGATAAACTACGAGCAGTACTTC.

The chain couples TRBV19 to TRBJ2-2; 7 bases are shared with TRBD1. CDR1 and CDR2 (germline): LNHDA, SQIVND (reference sequence). This CDR3 comprises 15 residues. V lost 7 bases to trimming and J lost 5 bases; unmatched junction nucleotides: 10. CDR3 DNA: TGTGCCAGTAACACTCCGGGACAGCGAACCGGGGAGCTGTTTTTT. It translates to CASNTPGQRTGELFF.

The V and J genes are TRBV6-6 and TRBJ2-5, with TRBD1 matching 7 bases. The J segment lost 4 bases and the V segment lost 0 bases, leaving 8 bases of the junction unmatched. In germline, CDR1 is MNHNY, CDR2 SVGAGI (reference sequence). This CDR3 comprises 16 residues. Here the CDR3 reads CASSYSLGGLGETQYF. In DNA form, the CDR3 reads TGTGCCAGCAGTTACTCGTTAGGGGGCTTAGGAGAGACCCAGTACTTC.

The V gene is TRBV11-3, the J gene TRBJ1-4; 9 bases are a match to TRBD1. The CDR3 covers 14 residues. The V gene end was trimmed by 5 bases and the J gene end by 8 bases; junction bases not matched to a gene: 6. Germline loops: CDR1 SGHNT, CDR2 YENEEA. The CDR3 DNA reads TGTGCCAGCAGCGTGACAGGGGGGAAGGAAAAACTGTTTTTT. Amino acid sequence: CASSVTGGKEKLFF.

The chain carries TRBV2 and TRBJ2-2; a possible D gene is TRBD1 (6 bases). CDR1 is SNHLY, CDR2 FYNNEI, per germline. The CDR3 is 16 residues long. Trimming removed 2 bases from V and 7 bases from J, with 17 bases in between. DNA for the CDR3: TGTGCCAGCAGTGAAACTCGGTGGCAGGGGTTCGGGGAGCTGTTTTTT. This sequence encodes CASSETRWQGFGELFF.

V usage is TRBV15 and J usage is TRBJ2-5; 8 bases fit TRBD2. Germline CDR1 LNHNV, CDR2 YYDKDF (reference sequence). This CDR3 comprises 13 residues. J was trimmed by 5 bases and V by 4 bases; bases with no gene match: 3. CDR3 nucleotides: TGTGCCACCAGCAAGCGGGAGATGGAGACCCAGTACTTC. Residues: CATSKREMETQYF.

The CDR3 loop is CASSAGGNQPQHF. In DNA form, the CDR3 reads TGTGCCAGCAGTGCAGGGGGGAATCAGCCCCAGCATTTT. This chain links TRBV28 with TRBJ1-5; TRBD1 aligns across 7 bases. Germline loops: CDR1 MDHEN, CDR2 SYDVKM. This CDR3 is built from 13 residues. The J segment lost 4 bases and the V segment lost 5 bases, leaving 2 bases of the junction unmatched.

The chain carries TRBV7-6 and TRBJ1-1; no clear D gene. CDR3 length: 13 residues. Trimming took off 8 bases at V and 0 bases at J, with 10 bases between the two ends. Germline V gene data show CDR1 as SGHVS and CDR2 as FNYEAQ. The CDR3 coding sequence is TGTGCCAGCGGTAGCAGCCTGAACACTGAAGCTTTCTTT. The encoded protein is CASGSSLNTEAFF.

This clone appeared a few times. This chain links TRBV4-2 with TRBJ2-1; 10 bases agree with TRBD2. V trimming: 1 base; J trimming: 8 bases; junction bases outside the gene matches: 8. From germline, CDR1 is LGHNA and CDR2 YNFKEQ. The CDR3 totals 16 residues. The CDR3 DNA reads as TGTGCCAGCAGCCAAGGCTCTAGCGGGAGATATGATGAGCAGTTCTTC. The encoded protein is CASSQGSSGRYDEQFF.

This clone was seen a few times. The genes are TRBV7-3 and TRBJ2-1; TRBD2 agrees at 15 bases. V shed 5 bases, J shed 9 bases, and the junction held 8 bases outside the gene matches. The CDR3 contains 16 residues. Per germline, CDR1 SGHTA and CDR2 FQGTGA. CDR3 in amino acids: CASSPTGLAGGTEQFF. The CDR3 DNA reads TGTGCCAGCAGCCCCACCGGACTAGCGGGGGGGACTGAGCAGTTCTTC.

This clone showed up just a few times. The chain combines TRBV5-4 with TRBJ1-1; no clear D gene. The CDR3 is 14 amino acids. With 0 bases removed from V and 1 base from J, the gap between germline ends came to 7 bases. From germline, CDR1 is SGHNT and CDR2 YYREEE (reference sequence). CDR3: CASSLDLANTEAFF. The CDR3 bases are TGTGCCAGCAGCTTGGATCTGGCGAACACTGAAGCTTTCTTT.

The chain joins TRBV11-2 to TRBJ1-5; D gene unclear. Germline assignment: CDR1 SGHAT and CDR2 FQNNGV. This CDR3 has 13 amino acids. The V and J ends lost 4 bases and 1 base respectively, with 5 bases between them. This chain's CDR3 is CASSSVSNQPQHF. CDR3 nucleotide sequence: TGTGCCAGCAGCTCCGTGAGCAATCAGCCCCAGCATTTT.

The rearrangement links TRBV9 to TRBJ2-7; 8 bases align to TRBD1. This CDR3 region has 14 residues. Germline V CDR1 and CDR2: SGDLS, YYNGEE. V trimming: 0 bases; J trimming: 6 bases; junction bases outside the gene matches: 5. The CDR3 region has the DNA TGTGCCAGCAGCGTAGGCTCGGACAGGGCCGAGCAGTACTTC. The encoded protein is CASSVGSDRAEQYF. The full variable domain, in which reference TRBV9 and TRBJ2-7 provide the parts outside the CDR3, is DSGVTQTPKHLITATGQRVTLRCSPRSGDLSVYWYQQSLDQGLQFLIQYYNGEERAKGNILERFSAQQFPDLHSELNLSSLELGDSALYFCASSVGSDRAEQYFGPGTRLTVT.

This sequence joins TRBV27 and TRBJ2-7; 9 nucleotides line up with TRBD1. Germline V CDR1 and CDR2: MNHEY, SMNVEV (reference sequence). The CDR3 runs to 14 residues. J gave up 5 bases and V 5 bases, and 7 bases lay outside the gene matches. CDR3 sequence reads: CASSPTGGYNEQYF. DNA for the CDR3: TGTGCCAGCAGTCCGACAGGGGGTTACAACGAGCAGTACTTC.

This chain joins TRBV6-5 and TRBJ2-6, with D possibly matching TRBD1 (5 bases). The CDR3 runs 15 residues. Trimming left V 2 bases short and J 2 bases short, with 7 bases between. Germline-derived CDR1 and CDR2 are MNHEY and SVGAGI. The CDR3: CASSYGAAGANVLTF. In nucleotides, the CDR3 is TGTGCCAGCAGTTACGGGGCAGCTGGGGCCAACGTCCTGACTTTC.

CDR3 nucleotides: TGTGCCAGCAGTTTATTTCCGACCGGGGAGCTGTTTTTT. This encodes CASSLFPTGELFF. V is TRBV12-3 or TRBV12-4 and J is TRBJ2-2, with D hard to call. With 2 bases removed from V and 5 bases from J, the gap between germline ends came to 6 bases. The CDR3 contains 13 residues.

The V gene is TRBV7-2, the J gene TRBJ1-1; D is undetermined. Germline loops: CDR1 SGHTA, CDR2 FQGNSA. This CDR3 region has 14 residues. Trimming stripped 2 bases from V and 2 bases from J, with 9 bases between. CDR3 sequence: CASSLIQANTEAFF. CDR3 DNA: TGTGCCAGCAGCTTAATCCAGGCAAACACTGAAGCTTTCTTT.

In this sample, this clone turned up a few times. The rearrangement joins TRBV29-1 to TRBJ1-2, with TRBD1 as a possible D gene (5 bases). Germline assignment: CDR1 SQVTM and CDR2 ANQGSEA. This CDR3 is 12 amino acids long. Trimming removed 2 bases at V and 5 bases at J, with 9 bases between. The CDR3 coding sequence is TGCAGCGTTGAAAGGGCAGGGTATGGCTACACCTTC. Encoded protein: CSVERAGYGYTF.

This CDR3 is CASSLVDSNTSEAFF. The CDR3 DNA sequence: TGTGCCAGCAGCTTGGTGGACAGTAACACTAGTGAAGCTTTCTTT. The V and J genes are TRBV5-5 and TRBJ1-1; TRBD1 might be the D (6 bases). The germline gives CDR1 SGHKS, CDR2 YYEKEE (reference sequence). V was pared by 0 bases and J by 7 bases, with 16 bases between. The CDR3 covers 15 residues.

The chain is built from TRBV11-2 and TRBJ2-7; no clear D. The CDR3 is made up of 17 amino acids. Per the germline V gene, CDR1 is SGHAT and CDR2 is FQNNGV. Trimming took off 5 bases at V and 3 bases at J, with 23 bases between the two ends. The CDR3: CASSTHYTDALIYEQYF. CDR3 nucleotide sequence: TGTGCCAGCAGCACACACTACACGGATGCTTTAATCTACGAGCAGTACTTC.

This chain joins TRBV9 and TRBJ2-1; 10 bases match TRBD1. The CDR3 consists of 15 residues. The V segment lost 3 bases and the J segment 12 bases; nucleotides outside the gene matches: 12. CDR1 is SGDLS, CDR2 YYNGEE, per germline. CDR3 in DNA: TGTGCCAGCAGCGCTCAGCCGGGACAGGGGCCGCGGCAGTTCTTC. Protein product: CASSAQPGQGPRQFF.

This chain connects TRBV7-3 to TRBJ2-3, with 9 bases fitting TRBD2. Germline V gives CDR1 SGHTA, CDR2 FQGTGA. This CDR3 has 17 amino acids. V shed 2 bases and J 0 bases; nucleotides not matched to a gene: 6. DNA for the CDR3: TGTGCCAGCAGCTTACCAGGGACTAGCAAAAGCACAGATACGCAGTATTTT. Translation: CASSLPGTSKSTDTQYF.